A selection of T cell receptor beta chains follows, all from one sample in a study of molecular identifiers for immune sequencing clone quantification. TCRdb re-derived calls from the PCR reads in MiXCR, one entry per CDR3 protein. The data contain about 36,000 distinct CDR3 sequences, less than 20% of them singletons. Sequenced input: naive CD8+ T cells from blood, with Jurkat cell RNA spiked in. Receptor source: a human donor in good health. Some libraries in this study had Jurkat cell RNA spiked in. Both conserved end residues are part of each CDR3. The D gene is left open where the match is weak. Sizes are listed as once, few, many, or a class for an expanded clone.

>many|TRBV4-2|TRBJ2-2|TRBD1
TGTGCCAGCAGCCAGTACACCGGGACAGGCGGTACCGGGGAGCTGTTTTTT
CASSQYTGTGGTGELFF
>few|TRBV16|TRBJ1-5|NA
TGTGCCAGCAGCCAGGTGGGGGGCCCACCGACTCAGCATTTT
CASSQVGGPPTQHF
>few|TRBV28|TRBJ1-4|NA
TGTGCCAGCAGTTTATTTCTATCGCGGCATCCGGATGAAAAACTGTTTTTT
CASSLFLSRHPDEKLFF
>many|TRBV12-3/TRBV12-4|TRBJ1-1|TRBD1
TGTGCCAGCGAACCGTATGGACAGGGGATTACTGAAGCTTTCTTT
CASEPYGQGITEAFF
>many|TRBV20-1|TRBJ2-1|TRBD2
TGCAGTGCTAGGAAGCGGGGGAACTACAATGAGCAGTTCTTC
CSARKRGNYNEQFF
>many|TRBV14|TRBJ2-4|NA
TGTGCCAGCAGCCAAGAAATAGGGGTTCGTCGTAACATTCAGTACTTC
CASSQEIGVRRNIQYF
>many|TRBV7-9|TRBJ2-7|TRBD1
TGTGCCAGCAGCACATACCGGGACAGGAGCTACGAGCAGTACTTC
CASSTYRDRSYEQYF
>few|TRBV7-9|TRBJ2-2|NA
TGTGCCAGCAGCTTAACAGGGAATCCCGGGGAGCTGTTTTTT
CASSLTGNPGELFF
>many|TRBV4-1|TRBJ1-5|NA
TGCGCCAGCAGCCAAGATGATAGTTATAGCAATCAGCCCCAGCATTTT
CASSQDDSYSNQPQHF
>many|TRBV20-1|TRBJ2-7|NA
TGCAGTGCTAGAGATGTTGCGGGGATATACGAGCAGTACTTC
CSARDVAGIYEQYF
>many|TRBV28|TRBJ2-5|NA
TGTGCCAGCGCATCCCTTCCAAGGACTGTGGAAGAGACCCAGTACTTC
CASASLPRTVEETQYF
>many|TRBV7-7|TRBJ2-3|TRBD2
TGTGCCAGCAGCCCCGTGGGGACTAGCGGGACCACAGATACGCAGTATTTT
CASSPVGTSGTTDTQYF